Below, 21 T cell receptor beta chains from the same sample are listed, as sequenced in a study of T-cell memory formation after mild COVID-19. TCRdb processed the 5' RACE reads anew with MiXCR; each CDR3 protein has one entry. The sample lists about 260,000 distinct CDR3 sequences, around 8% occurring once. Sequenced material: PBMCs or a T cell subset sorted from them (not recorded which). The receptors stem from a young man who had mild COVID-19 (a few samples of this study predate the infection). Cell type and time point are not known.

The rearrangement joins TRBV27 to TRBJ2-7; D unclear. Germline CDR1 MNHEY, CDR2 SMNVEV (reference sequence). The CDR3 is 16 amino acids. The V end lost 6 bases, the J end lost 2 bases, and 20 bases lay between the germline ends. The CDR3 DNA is TGTGCCAGCAGAAGGCACTGGGCAGAGTTACCCTACGAGCAGTACGTC. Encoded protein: CASRRHWAELPYEQYV.

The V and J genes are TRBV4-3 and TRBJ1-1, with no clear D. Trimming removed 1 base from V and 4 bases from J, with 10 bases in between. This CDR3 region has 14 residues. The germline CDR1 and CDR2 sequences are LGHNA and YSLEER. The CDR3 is CASSQGWGRTEAFF. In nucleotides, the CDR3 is TGCGCCAGCAGCCAAGGGTGGGGTCGCACTGAAGCTTTCTTT.

The CDR3 region is CASSYSRFGSLAGTEQFF. The CDR3 nucleotides are TGTGCCAGCAGTTACTCGAGGTTCGGTTCCCTAGCGGGTACTGAGCAGTTCTTC. The rearrangement joins TRBV6-2 or TRBV6-3 to TRBJ2-1; 8 positions match TRBD2. Germline assignment: CDR1 MNHEY and CDR2 SVGEGT. CDR3 length: 18 amino acids. J was trimmed by 9 bases and V by 0 bases; bases with no gene match: 16.

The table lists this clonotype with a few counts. CDR3 sequence reads: CASSRDYTTGELFF. CDR3 coding DNA: TGTGCCAGCAGTCGCGACTACACCACCGGGGAGCTGTTTTTT. The genes are TRBV7-2 and TRBJ2-2, with D possibly being TRBD2 (5 bases). The germline CDR1 and CDR2 sequences are SGHTA and FQGNSA. This CDR3 comprises 14 residues. The V end lost 6 bases, the J end lost 4 bases, and 12 bases lay between the germline ends.

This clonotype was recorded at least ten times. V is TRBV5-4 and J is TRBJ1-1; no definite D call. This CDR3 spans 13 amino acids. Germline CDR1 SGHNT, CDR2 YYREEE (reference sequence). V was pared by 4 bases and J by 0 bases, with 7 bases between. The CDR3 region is CASSGDLNTEAFF. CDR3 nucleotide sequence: TGTGCCAGCAGCGGAGACTTGAACACTGAAGCTTTCTTT.

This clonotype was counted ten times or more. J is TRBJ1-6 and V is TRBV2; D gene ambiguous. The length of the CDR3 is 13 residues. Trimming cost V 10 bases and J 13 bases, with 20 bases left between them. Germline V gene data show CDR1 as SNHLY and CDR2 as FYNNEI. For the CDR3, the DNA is TGTGCCAAGGGAAAGCCCCCCCAGGATCCCCTCCACTTT. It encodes CAKGKPPQDPLHF. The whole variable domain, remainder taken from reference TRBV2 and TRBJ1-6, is EPEVTQTPSHQVTQMGQEVILRCVPISNHLYFYWYRQILGQKVEFLVSFYNNEISEKSEIFDDQFSVERPDGSNFTLKIRSTKLEDSAMYFCAKGKPPQDPLHFGNGTRLTVT.

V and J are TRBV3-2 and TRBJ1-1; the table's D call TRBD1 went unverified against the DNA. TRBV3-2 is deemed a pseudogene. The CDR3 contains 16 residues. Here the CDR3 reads CASSQAAQGANTEAFF. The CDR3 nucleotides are TGTGCCAGCAGCCAAGCAGCACAGGGGGCGAACACTGAAGCTTTCTTT.

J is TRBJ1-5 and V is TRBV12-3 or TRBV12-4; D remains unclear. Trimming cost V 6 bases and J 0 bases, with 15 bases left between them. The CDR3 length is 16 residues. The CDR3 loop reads CASSHDVQASNQPQHF. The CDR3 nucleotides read TGTGCCAGCAGCCATGACGTTCAGGCTAGCAATCAGCCCCAGCATTTT.

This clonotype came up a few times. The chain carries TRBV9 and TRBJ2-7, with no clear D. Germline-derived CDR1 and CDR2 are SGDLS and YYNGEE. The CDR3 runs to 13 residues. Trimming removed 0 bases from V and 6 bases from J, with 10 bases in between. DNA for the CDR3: TGTGCCAGCAGCGTAGGAGCAGGCTCCGAGCAGTACGTC. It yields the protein CASSVGAGSEQYV.

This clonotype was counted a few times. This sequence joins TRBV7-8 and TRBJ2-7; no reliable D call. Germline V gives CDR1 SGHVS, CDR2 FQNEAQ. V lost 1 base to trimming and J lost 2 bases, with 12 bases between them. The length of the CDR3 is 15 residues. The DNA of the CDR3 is TGTGCCAGCAGCTTAGAGTTCGCCTCAACCTACGAGCAGTACTTC. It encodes CASSLEFASTYEQYF. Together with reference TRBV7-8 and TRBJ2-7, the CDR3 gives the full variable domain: GAGVSQSPRYKVAKRGQDVALRCDPISGHVSLFWYQQALGQGPEFLTYFQNEAQLDKSGLPSDRFFAERPEGSVSTLKIQRTQQEDSAVYLCASSLEFASTYEQYFGPGTRLTVT.

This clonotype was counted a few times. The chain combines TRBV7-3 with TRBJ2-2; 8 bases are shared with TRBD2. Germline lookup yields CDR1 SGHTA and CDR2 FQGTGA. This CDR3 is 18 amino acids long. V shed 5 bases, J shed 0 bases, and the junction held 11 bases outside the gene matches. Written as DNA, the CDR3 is TGTGCCAGCAGCCCCGGTAGGGCGGGGGGCCCGAACACCGGGGAGCTGTTTTTT. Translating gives CASSPGRAGGPNTGELFF. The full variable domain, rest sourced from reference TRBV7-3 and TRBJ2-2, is GAGVSQTPSNKVTEKGKYVELRCDPISGHTALYWYRQSLGQGPEFLIYFQGTGAADDSGLPNDRFFAVRPEGSVSTLKIQRTERGDSAVYLCASSPGRAGGPNTGELFFGEGSRLTVL.

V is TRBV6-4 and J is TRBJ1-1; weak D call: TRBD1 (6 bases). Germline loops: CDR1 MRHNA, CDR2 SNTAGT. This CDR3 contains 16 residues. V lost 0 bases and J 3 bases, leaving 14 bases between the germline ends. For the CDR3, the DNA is TGTGCCAGCAGTGACTCGAGCGGGGGGCGGCACACTGAAGCTTTCTTT. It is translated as CASSDSSGGRHTEAFF.

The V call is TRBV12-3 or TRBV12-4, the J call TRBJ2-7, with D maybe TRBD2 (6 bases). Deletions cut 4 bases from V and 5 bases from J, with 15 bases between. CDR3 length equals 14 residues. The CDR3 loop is CASSSGTRTNEQYF. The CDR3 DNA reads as TGTGCCAGCAGTTCCGGGACTCGGACGAACGAGCAGTACTTC.

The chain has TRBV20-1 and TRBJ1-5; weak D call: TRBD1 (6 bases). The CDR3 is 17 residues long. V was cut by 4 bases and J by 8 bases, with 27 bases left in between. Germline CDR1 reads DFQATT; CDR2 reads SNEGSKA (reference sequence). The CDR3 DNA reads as TGCAGTGCTATGGTCTATGGGGGGGTTGGACAGTCTGAGCCCCAGCATTTT. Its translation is CSAMVYGGVGQSEPQHF.

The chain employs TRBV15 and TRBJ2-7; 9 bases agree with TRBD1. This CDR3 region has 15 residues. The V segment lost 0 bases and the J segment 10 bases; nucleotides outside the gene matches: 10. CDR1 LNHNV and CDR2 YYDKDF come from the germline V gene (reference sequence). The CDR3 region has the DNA TGTGCCACCAGCAGAGACCGGACAGGGGAGGGTCTTCAGTACTTC. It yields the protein CATSRDRTGEGLQYF.

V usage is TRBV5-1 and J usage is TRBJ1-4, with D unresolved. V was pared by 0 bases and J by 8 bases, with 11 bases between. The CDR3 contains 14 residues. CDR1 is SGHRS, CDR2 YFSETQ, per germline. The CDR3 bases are TGCGCCAGCAGCTTGGGGAGCCCGATCGAAAAACTGTTTTTT. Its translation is CASSLGSPIEKLFF.

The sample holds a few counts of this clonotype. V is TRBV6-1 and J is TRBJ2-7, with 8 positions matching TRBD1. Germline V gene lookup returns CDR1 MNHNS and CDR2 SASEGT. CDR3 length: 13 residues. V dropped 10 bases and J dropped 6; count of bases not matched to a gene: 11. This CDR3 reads CANRTLGQGEQYV. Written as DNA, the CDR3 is TGTGCCAACAGGACCCTCGGACAGGGCGAGCAGTACGTC.

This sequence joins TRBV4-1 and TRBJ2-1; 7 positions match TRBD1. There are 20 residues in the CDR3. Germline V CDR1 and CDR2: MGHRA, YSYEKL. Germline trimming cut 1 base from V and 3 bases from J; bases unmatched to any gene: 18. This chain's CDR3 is CASSQVSPRTGVLGYNEQFF. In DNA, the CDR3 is TGCGCCAGCAGCCAAGTAAGCCCCCGGACAGGCGTTTTGGGCTACAATGAGCAGTTCTTC.

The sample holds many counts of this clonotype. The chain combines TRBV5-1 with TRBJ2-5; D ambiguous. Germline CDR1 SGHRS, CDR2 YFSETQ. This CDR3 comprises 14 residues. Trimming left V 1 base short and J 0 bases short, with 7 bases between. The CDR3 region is CASSLITDQETQYF. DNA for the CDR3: TGCGCCAGCAGCTTGATCACAGACCAAGAGACCCAGTACTTC.

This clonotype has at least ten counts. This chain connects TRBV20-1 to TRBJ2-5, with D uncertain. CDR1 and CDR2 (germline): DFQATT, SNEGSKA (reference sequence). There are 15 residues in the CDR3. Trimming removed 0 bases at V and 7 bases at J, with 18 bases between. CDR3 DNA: TGCAGTGCTAGAGATCGAACTACCCTCTGGGGGACCCAGTACTTC. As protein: CSARDRTTLWGTQYF.

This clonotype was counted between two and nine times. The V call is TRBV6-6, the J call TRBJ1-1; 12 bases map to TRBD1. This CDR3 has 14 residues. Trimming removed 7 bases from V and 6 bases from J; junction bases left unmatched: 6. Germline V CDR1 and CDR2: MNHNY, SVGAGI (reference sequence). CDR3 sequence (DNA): TGTGCCAGCATTATGGGACAGGGGGCACCTGAAGCTTTCTTT. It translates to CASIMGQGAPEAFF.